This T cell receptor beta chain was sequenced during a study of blood T cell repertoires in COVID-19. The overall study: The origin of the acute and convalescent COVID-19 samples was the United States, Italy and Spain. The cDNA or gDNA used as material had been derived from T cells, B-cell-depleted T cells, or PBMCs.

Deletions cut 1 base from V and 5 bases from J, with 3 bases between. CDR1 is SGDLS, CDR2 YYNGEE, per germline. The CDR3 is 12 amino acids. The protocol was immunoSEQ multiplex PCR, while the TCRdb copy is restricted to in-frame clones and leaves out a portion. Of roughly 86,000 clones listed, 85% to 90% are singletons. As for this clone: Within the sample, other DNA sequences also encode this same CDR3.

The gene calls are TRBV9 and TRBJ2-2; D not resolved. The specimen sequenced was peripheral blood. The receptor comes from a man aged 35 to 55 with acute or convalescent COVID-19. CDR3 in DNA: TGTGCCAGCAGCGTACGGACCGGGGAGCTGTTTTTT. Amino acid sequence: CASSVRTGELFF.